This T cell receptor (beta chain) is drawn from a study of T-cell memory formation after mild COVID-19. Broader study findings: Largely, contracting CD4+ clones fell within CM and EM, and contracting CD8+ clones within EMRA.

The sample holds a few counts of this clonotype. Its antigen is unidentified. The germline V gene encodes CDR1 SGHTA and CDR2 FQGNSA. The CDR3 is 15 amino acids. Trimming took off 5 bases at V and 3 bases at J, with 16 bases between the two ends. Each CDR3 protein is one row after TCRdb ran MiXCR on the 5' RACE reads. The sample yields roughly 170,000 distinct CDR3 sequences, approximately 17% seen once. J is TRBJ1-1 and V is TRBV7-2, with D unresolved. The sequenced material came from PBMCs or a T cell subset sorted from them (not recorded which). The sequence was collected from a man aged 18 to 29 who had mild COVID-19 (a few samples of this study predate the infection). Cell type and time point are not known. CDR3 bases: TGTGCCAGCAGCGTCGGGGTTCCGCCAGACACTGAAGCTTTCTTT. Translating it yields CASSVGVPPDTEAFF. Full variable domain (remainder filled in from reference TRBV7-2 and TRBJ1-1): GAGVSQSPSNKVTEKGKDVELRCDPISGHTALYWYRQSLGQGLEFLIYFQGNSAPDKSGLPSDRFSAERTGGSVSTLTIQRTQQEDSAVYLCASSVGVPPDTEAFFGQGTRLTVV.